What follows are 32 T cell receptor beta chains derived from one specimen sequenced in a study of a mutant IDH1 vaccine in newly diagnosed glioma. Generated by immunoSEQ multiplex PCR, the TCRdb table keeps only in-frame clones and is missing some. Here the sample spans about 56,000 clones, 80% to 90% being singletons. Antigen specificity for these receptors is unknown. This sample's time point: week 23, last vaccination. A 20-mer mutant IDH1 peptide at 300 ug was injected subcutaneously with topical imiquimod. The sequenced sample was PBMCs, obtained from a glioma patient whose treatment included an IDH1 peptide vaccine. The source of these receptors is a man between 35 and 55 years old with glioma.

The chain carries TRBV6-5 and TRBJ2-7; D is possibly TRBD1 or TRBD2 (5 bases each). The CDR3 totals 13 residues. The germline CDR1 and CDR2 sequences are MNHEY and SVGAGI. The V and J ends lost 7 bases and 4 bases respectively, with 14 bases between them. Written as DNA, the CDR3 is TGTGCCAGCAATAGCATTGAGGGGTACGAGCAGTACTTC. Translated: CASNSIEGYEQYF.

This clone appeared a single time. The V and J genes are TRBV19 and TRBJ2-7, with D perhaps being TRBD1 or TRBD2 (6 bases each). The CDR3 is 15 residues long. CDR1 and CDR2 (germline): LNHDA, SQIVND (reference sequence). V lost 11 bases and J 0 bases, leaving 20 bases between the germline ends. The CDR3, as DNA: TGTGCCGCCTCTTGGGGGGCTGCGAGCTCCTACGAGCAGTACTTC. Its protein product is CAASWGAASSYEQYF. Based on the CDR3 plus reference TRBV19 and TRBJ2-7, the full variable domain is DGGITQSPKYLFRKEGQNVTLSCEQNLNHDAMYWYRQDPGQGLRLIYYSQIVNDFQKGDIAEGYSVSREKKESFPLTVTSAQKNPTAFYLCAASWGAASSYEQYFGPGTRLTVT.

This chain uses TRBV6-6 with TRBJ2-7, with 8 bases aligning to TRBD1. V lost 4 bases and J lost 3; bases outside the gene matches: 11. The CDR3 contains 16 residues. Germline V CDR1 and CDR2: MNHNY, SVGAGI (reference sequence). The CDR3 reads CASSSTGDQRGYEQYF. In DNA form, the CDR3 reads TGTGCCAGCAGTTCGACAGGGGACCAACGAGGCTACGAGCAGTACTTC.

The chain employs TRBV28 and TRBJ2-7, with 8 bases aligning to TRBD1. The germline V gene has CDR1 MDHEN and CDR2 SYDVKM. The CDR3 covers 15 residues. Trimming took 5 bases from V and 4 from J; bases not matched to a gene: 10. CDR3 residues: CASSPSGTGHYEQYF. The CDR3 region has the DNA TGTGCCAGCAGTCCCTCCGGGACAGGCCATTACGAGCAGTACTTC.

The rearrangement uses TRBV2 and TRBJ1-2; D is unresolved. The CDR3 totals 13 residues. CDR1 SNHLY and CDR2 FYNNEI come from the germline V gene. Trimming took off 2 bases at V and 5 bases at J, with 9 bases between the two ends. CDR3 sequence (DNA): TGTGCCAGCAGTGAATTCACGGGATATGGCTACACCTTC. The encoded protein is CASSEFTGYGYTF.

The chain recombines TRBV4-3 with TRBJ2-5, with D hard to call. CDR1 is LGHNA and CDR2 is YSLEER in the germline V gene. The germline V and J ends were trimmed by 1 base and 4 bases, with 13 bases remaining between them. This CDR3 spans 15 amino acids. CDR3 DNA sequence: TGCGCCAGCAGCCAAGGAAGGGCGACGGGAGAGACCCAGTACTTC. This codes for CASSQGRATGETQYF.

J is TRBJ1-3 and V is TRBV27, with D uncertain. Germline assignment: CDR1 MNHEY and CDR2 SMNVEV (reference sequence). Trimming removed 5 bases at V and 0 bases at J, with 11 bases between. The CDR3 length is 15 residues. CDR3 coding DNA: TGTGCCAGCAGTCCTTATGGGGTCTCTGGAAACACCATATATTTT. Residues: CASSPYGVSGNTIYF.

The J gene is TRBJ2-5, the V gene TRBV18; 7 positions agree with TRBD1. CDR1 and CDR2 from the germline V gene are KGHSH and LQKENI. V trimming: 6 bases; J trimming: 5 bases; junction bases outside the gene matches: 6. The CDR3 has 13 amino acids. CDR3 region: CASSRNRGETQYF. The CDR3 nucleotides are TGTGCCAGCTCCCGGAACAGGGGCGAGACCCAGTACTTC.

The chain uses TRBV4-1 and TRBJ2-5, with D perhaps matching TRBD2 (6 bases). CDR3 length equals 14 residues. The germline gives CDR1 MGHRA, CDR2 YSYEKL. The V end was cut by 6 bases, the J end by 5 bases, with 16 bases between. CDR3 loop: CASSSGRRGETQYF. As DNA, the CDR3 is TGCGCCAGCAGTTCGGGGCGCCGGGGGGAGACCCAGTACTTC.

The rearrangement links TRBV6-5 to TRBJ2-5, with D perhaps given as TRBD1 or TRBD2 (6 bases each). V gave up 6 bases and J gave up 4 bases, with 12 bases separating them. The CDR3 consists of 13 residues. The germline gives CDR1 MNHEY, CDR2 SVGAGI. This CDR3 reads CASRKWGAETQYF. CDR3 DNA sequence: TGTGCCAGCAGGAAGTGGGGGGCAGAGACCCAGTACTTC.

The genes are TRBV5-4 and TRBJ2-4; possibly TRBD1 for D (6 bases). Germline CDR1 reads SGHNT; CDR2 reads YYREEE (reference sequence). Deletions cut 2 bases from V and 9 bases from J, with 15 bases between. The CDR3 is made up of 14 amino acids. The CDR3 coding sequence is TGTGCCAGCAGCTTACAACAGGGTGCTCGCATTCAGTACTTC. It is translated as CASSLQQGARIQYF.

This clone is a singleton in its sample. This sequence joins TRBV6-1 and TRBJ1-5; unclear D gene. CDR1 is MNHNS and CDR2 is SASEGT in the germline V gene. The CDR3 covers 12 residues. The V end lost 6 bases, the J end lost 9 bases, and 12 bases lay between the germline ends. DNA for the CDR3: TGTGCCAGCAGCCCCACCGCCTGGCCCCAGCATTTT. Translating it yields CASSPTAWPQHF.

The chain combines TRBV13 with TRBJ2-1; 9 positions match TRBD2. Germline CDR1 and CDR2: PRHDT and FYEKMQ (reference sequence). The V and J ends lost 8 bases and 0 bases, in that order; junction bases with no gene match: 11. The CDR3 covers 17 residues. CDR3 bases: TGTGCCAGCCAAATGACTAGCGGACTGCGCTCCTACAATGAGCAGTTCTTC. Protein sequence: CASQMTSGLRSYNEQFF.

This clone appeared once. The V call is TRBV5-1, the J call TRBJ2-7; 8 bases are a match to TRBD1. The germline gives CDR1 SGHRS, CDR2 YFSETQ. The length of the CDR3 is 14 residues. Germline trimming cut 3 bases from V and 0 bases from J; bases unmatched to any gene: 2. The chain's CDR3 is CASSWTGSSYEQYF. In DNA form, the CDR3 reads TGCGCCAGCAGCTGGACAGGGAGCTCCTACGAGCAGTACTTC.

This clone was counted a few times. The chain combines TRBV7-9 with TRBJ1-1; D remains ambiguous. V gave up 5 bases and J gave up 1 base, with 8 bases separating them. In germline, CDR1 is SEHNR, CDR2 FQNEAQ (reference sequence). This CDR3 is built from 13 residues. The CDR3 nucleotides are TGTGCCAGCAGCCCGACACCGAACACTGAAGCTTTCTTT. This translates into CASSPTPNTEAFF.

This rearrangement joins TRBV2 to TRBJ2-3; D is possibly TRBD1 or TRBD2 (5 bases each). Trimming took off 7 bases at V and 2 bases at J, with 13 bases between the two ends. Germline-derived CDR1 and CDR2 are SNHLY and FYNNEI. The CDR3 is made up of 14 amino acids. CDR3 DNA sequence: TGTGCCAGCATACGGGACCCTCTCACAGATACGCAGTATTTT. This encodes CASIRDPLTDTQYF.

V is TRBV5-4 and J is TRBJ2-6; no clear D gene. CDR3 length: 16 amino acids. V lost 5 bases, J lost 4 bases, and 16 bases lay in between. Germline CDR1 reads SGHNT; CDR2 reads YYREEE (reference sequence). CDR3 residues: CASSTKTVVGANVLTF. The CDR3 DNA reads TGTGCCAGCAGTACTAAGACGGTCGTAGGGGCCAACGTCCTGACTTTC.

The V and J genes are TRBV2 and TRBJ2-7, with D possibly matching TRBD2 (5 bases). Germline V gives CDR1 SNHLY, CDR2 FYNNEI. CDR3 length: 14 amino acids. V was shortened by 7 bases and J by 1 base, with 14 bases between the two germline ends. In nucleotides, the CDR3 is TGTGCCAGCATTTTAGCGAGATCGTCCTACGAGCAGTACTTC. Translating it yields CASILARSSYEQYF.

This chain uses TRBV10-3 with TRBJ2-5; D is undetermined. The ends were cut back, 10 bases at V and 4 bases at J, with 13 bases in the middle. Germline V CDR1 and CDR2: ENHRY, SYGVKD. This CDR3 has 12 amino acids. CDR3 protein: CANSASGETQYF. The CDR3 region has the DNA TGTGCCAATTCTGCCTCGGGAGAGACCCAGTACTTC.

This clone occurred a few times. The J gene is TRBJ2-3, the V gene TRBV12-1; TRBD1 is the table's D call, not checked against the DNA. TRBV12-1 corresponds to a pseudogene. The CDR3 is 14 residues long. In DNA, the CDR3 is TGTGCCAGCAGCTTTCCAGGGAGCACAGATACGCAGTATTTT. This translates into CASSFPGSTDTQYF.

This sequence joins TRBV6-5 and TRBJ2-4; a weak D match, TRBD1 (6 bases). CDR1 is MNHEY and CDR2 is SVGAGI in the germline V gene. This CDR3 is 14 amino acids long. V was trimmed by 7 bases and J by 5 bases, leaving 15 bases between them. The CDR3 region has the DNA TGTGCCAGCAATTGTACAGGGATGGAAAACATTCAGTACTTC. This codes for CASNCTGMENIQYF.

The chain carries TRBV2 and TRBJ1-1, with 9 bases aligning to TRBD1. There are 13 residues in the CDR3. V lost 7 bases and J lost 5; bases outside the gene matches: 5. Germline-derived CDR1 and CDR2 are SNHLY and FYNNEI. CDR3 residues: CASTRDRETEAFF. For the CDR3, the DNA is TGTGCCAGCACTCGGGACAGGGAGACTGAAGCTTTCTTT.

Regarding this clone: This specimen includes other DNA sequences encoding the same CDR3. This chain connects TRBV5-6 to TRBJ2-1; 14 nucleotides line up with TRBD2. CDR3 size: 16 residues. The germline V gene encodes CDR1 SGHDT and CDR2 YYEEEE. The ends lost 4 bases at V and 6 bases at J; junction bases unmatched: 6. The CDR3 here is CASSLGLAGVSNEQFF. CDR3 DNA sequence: TGTGCCAGCAGCCTGGGACTAGCGGGAGTGTCCAATGAGCAGTTCTTC.

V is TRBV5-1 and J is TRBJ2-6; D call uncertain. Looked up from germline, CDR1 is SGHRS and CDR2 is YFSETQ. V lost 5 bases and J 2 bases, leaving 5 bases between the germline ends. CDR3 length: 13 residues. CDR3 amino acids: CASSEPGANVLTF. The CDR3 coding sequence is TGCGCCAGCAGTGAACCTGGGGCCAACGTCCTGACTTTC.

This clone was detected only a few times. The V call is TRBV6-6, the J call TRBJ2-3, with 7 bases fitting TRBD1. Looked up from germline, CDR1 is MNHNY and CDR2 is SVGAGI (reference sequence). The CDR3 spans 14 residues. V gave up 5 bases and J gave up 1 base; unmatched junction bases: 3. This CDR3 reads CASSVTGGTDTQYF. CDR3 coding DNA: TGTGCCAGCAGTGTCACAGGGGGCACAGATACGCAGTATTTT.

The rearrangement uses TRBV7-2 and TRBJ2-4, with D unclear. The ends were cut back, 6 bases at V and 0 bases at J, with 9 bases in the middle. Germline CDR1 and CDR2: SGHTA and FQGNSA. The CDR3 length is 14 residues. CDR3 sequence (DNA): TGTGCCAGCAGTGATGGGCTAGCCAAAAACATTCAGTACTTC. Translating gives CASSDGLAKNIQYF.

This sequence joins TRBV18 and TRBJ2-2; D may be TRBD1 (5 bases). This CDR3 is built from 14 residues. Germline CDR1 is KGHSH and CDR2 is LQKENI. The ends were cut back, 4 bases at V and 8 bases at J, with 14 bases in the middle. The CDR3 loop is CASSQRTIQGELFF. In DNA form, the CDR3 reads TGTGCCAGCTCACAAAGGACAATCCAAGGGGAGCTGTTTTTT.

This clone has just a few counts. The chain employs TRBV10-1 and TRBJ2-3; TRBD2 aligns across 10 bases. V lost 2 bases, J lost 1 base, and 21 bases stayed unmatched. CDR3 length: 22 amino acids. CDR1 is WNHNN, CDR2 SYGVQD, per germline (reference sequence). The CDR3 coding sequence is TGCGCCAGCAGTGAGACTCTAGCGGGAGACTCACTCCGCCGCTTAGGCACAGATACGCAGTATTTT. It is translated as CASSETLAGDSLRRLGTDTQYF.

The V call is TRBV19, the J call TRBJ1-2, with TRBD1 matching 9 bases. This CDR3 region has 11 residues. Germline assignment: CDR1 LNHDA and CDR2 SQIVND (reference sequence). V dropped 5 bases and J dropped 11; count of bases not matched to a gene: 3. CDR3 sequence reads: CASSWDRVYTF. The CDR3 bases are TGTGCCAGTAGTTGGGACAGGGTGTACACCTTC.

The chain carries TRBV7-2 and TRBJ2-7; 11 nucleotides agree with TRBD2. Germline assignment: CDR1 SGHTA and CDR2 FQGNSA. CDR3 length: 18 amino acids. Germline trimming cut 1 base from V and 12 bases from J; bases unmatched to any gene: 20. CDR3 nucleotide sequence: TGTGCCAGCAGCTTAGAAAAATTCGGTGCGACTAGCGGGAATGGGGGGTACTTC. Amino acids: CASSLEKFGATSGNGGYF.

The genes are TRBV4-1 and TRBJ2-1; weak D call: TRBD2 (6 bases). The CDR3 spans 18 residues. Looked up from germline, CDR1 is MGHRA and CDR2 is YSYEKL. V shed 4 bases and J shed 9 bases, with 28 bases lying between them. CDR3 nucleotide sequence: TGCGCCAGCAGCCTCCCTCGGGGGACTTCTCAAACACGGGGTGAGCAGTTCTTC. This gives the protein CASSLPRGTSQTRGEQFF.

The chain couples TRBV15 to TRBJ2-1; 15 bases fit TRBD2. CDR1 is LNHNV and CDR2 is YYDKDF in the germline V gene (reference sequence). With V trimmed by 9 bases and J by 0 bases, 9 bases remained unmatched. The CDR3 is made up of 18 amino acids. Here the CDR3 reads CATLGGTSGGSSYNEQFF. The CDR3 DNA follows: TGTGCCACATTAGGAGGGACTAGCGGGGGGAGCTCCTACAATGAGCAGTTCTTC.